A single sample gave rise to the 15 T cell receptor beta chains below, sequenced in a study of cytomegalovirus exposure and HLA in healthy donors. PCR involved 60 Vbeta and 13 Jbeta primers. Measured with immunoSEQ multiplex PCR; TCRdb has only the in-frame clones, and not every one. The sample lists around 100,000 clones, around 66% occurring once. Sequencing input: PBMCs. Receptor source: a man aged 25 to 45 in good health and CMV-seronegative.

The CDR3 here is CASSSRDRQTYEQYF. CDR3 in DNA: TGTGCCAGCAGTTCCCGGGACAGGCAAACCTACGAGCAGTACTTC. This rearrangement joins TRBV28 to TRBJ2-7; 8 bases are a match to TRBD1. V dropped 4 bases and J dropped 2; count of bases not matched to a gene: 7. The germline CDR1 and CDR2 sequences are MDHEN and SYDVKM. The CDR3 is made up of 15 amino acids.

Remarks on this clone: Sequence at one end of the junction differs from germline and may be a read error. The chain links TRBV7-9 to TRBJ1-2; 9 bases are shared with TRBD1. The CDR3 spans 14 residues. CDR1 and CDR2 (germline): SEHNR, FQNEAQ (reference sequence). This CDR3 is CSSSAGTGPNGYTF. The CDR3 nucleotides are TGTTCCAGCAGCGCCGGGACAGGGCCAAATGGCTACACCTTC.

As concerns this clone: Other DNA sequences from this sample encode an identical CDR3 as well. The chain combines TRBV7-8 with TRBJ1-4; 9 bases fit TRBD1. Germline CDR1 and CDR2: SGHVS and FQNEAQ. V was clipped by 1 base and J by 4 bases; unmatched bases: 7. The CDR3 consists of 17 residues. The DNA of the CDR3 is TGTGCCAGCAGCTTAGGTGGGACAGGGCCCTTTAATGAAAAACTGTTTTTT. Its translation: CASSLGGTGPFNEKLFF. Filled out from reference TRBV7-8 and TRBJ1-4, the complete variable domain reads GAGVSQSPRYKVAKRGQDVALRCDPISGHVSLFWYQQALGQGPEFLTYFQNEAQLDKSGLPSDRFFAERPEGSVSTLKIQRTQQEDSAVYLCASSLGGTGPFNEKLFFGSGTQLSVL.

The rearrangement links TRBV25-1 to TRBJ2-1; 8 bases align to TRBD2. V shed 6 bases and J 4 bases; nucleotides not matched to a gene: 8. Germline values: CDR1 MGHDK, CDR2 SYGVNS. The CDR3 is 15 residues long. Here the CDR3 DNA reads TGTGCCAGCAGGGCCGCGGGGACTAGATACAATGAGCAGTTCTTC. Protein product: CASRAAGTRYNEQFF. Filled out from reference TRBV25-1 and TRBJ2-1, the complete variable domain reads EADIYQTPRYLVIGTGKKITLECSQTMGHDKMYWYQQDPGMELHLIHYSYGVNSTEKGDLSSESTVSRIRTEHFPLTLESARPSHTSQYLCASRAAGTRYNEQFFGPGTRLTVL.

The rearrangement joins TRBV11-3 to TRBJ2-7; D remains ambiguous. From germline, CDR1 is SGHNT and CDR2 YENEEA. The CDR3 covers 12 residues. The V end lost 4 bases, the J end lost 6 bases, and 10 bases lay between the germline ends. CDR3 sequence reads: CASSSRSSEQYF. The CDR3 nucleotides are TGTGCCAGCAGCTCTCGGTCGAGCGAGCAGTACTTC.

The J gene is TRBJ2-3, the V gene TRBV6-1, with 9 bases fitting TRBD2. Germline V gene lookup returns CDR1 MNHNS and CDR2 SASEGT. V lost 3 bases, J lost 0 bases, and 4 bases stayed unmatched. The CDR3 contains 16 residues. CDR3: CASSEVAGDSTDTQYF. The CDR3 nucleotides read TGTGCCAGCAGTGAGGTAGCGGGGGATAGCACAGATACGCAGTATTTT.

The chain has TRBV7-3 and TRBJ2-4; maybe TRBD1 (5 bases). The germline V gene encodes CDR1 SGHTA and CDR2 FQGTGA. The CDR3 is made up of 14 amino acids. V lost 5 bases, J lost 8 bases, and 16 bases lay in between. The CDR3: CASSPSGAGYIQYF. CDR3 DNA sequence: TGTGCCAGCAGCCCATCTGGGGCTGGGTACATTCAGTACTTC.

The chain's CDR3 is CSVGETGLYNEQFF. In nucleotides, the CDR3 is TGCAGCGTTGGGGAAACAGGACTATACAATGAGCAGTTCTTC. The chain joins TRBV29-1 to TRBJ2-1; weak D call: TRBD2 (6 bases). CDR3 length equals 14 residues. Germline-derived CDR1 and CDR2 are SQVTM and ANQGSEA. V lost 4 bases and J lost 4, with 14 bases in between.

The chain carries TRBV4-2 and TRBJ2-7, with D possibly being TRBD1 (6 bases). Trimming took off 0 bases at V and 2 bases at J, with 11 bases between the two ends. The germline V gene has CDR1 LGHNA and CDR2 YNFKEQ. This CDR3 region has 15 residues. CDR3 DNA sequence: TGTGCCAGCAGCCAAGACGCAGGGGTCACCTACGAGCAGTACTTC. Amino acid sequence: CASSQDAGVTYEQYF.

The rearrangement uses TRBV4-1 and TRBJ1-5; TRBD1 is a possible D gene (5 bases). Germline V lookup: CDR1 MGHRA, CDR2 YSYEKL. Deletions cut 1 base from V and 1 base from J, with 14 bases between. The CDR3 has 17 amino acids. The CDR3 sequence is CASSQGRGRFSNQPQHF. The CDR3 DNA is TGCGCCAGCAGCCAAGGGAGGGGTAGGTTCAGCAATCAGCCCCAGCATTTT.

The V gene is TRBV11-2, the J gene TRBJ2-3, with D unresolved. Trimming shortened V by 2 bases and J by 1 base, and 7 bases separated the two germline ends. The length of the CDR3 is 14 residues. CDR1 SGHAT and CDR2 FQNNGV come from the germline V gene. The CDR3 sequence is CASSLWSGTDTQYF. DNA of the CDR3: TGTGCCAGCAGCTTATGGAGCGGCACAGATACGCAGTATTTT.

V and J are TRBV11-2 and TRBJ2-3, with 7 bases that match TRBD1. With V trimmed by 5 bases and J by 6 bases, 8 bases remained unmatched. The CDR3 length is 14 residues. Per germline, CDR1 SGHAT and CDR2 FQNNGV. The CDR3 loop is CASSRDRVADTQYF. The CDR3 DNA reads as TGTGCCAGCAGCCGTGACAGGGTCGCGGATACGCAGTATTTT.

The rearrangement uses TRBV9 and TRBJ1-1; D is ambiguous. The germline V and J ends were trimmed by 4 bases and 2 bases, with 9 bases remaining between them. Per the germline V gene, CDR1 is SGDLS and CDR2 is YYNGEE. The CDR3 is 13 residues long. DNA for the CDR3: TGTGCCAGCAGCCCCAGGCCTAACACTGAAGCTTTCTTT. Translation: CASSPRPNTEAFF. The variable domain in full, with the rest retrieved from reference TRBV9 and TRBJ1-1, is DSGVTQTPKHLITATGQRVTLRCSPRSGDLSVYWYQQSLDQGLQFLIQYYNGEERAKGNILERFSAQQFPDLHSELNLSSLELGDSALYFCASSPRPNTEAFFGQGTRLTVV.

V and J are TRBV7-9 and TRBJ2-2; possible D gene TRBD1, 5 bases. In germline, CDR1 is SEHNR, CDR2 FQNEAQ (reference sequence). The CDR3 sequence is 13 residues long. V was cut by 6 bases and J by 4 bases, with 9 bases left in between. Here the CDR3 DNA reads TGTGCCAGCAGTCGACAGTCCACCGGGGAGCTGTTTTTT. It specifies CASSRQSTGELFF.

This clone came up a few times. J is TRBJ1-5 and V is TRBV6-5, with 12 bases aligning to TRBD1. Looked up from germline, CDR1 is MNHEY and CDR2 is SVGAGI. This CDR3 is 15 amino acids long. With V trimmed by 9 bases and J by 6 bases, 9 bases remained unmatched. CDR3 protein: CASLVGTGGGQPQHF. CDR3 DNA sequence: TGTGCCAGTCTCGTCGGGACAGGGGGCGGTCAGCCCCAGCATTTT.